This TCR beta chain stems from a study of blood T cell repertoires in COVID-19. Cohort placement rested on clinical history that participants reported themselves. The assay was immunoSEQ multiplex PCR, and TCRdb's table has in-frame clones only and misses some. The sample lists roughly 250,000 clones; about 85% were seen once. The CDR3 spans 15 residues. Per germline, CDR1 LGHNA and CDR2 YNFKEQ. V was clipped by 6 bases and J by 1 base; unmatched bases: 5. The chain recombines TRBV4-2 with TRBJ2-5; the match to TRBD2 covers 10 bases. Material: PBMCs or T cells enriched from blood (not recorded which). The source is a woman in her 30s with acute COVID-19. The CDR3 loop is CASRGTSGTQETQYF. The CDR3 DNA sequence: TGTGCCAGCAGGGGAACTAGCGGGACCCAAGAGACCCAGTACTTC.